This T cell receptor (beta chain) was documented in a study of PD-L1 blockade in urothelial cancer. Comments on this clone: Its specificity is not known.

General observations from the study: When measured at 3 weeks, tumor-associated blood clones expanded more in durable-benefit patients. Lower pretreatment blood TCR clonality, under the median, predicted better survival, researchers reported.

TCRdb's copy holds only in-frame clones and misses some; the assay was immunoSEQ multiplex PCR. The data show tens of thousands of clones, approximately 77% seen once. Per patient, between 1 and 8 samples were collected at pretreatment and on-treatment time points. This CDR3 comprises 14 residues. The V gene end was trimmed by 6 bases and the J gene end by 4 bases; junction bases not matched to a gene: 4. Germline CDR1 LNHNV, CDR2 YYDKDF (reference sequence). J is TRBJ1-3 and V is TRBV15; 9 bases align to TRBD1. The receptor was derived from an older man with urothelial cancer. The sequencing used PBMCs, collected around atezolizumab (anti-PD-L1) treatment. The CDR3 protein is CATRTGGEGNTIYF. In DNA, the CDR3 is TGTGCCACCAGAACAGGGGGCGAAGGAAACACCATATATTTT. Filled out from reference TRBV15 and TRBJ1-3, the complete variable domain reads DAMVIQNPRYQVTQFGKPVTLSCSQTLNHNVMYWYQQKSSQAPKLLFHYYDKDFNNEADTPDNFQSRRPNTSFCFLDIRSPGLGDTAMYLCATRTGGEGNTIYFGEGSWLTVV.